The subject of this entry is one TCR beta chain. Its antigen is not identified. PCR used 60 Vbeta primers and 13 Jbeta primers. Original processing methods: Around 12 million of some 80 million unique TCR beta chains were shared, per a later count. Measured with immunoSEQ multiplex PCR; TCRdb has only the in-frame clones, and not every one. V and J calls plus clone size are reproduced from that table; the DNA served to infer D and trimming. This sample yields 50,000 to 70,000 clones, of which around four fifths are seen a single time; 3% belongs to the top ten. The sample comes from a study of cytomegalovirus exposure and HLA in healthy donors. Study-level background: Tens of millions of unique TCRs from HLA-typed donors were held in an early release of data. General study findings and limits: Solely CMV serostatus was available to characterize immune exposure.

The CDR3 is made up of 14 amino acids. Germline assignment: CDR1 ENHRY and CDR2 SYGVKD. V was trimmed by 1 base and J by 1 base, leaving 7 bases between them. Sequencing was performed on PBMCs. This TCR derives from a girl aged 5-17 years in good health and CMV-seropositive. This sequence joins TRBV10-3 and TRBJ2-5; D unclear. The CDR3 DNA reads TGTGCCATCAGTGAGTGGGCTACCCAAGAGACCCAGTACTTC. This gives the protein CAISEWATQETQYF.